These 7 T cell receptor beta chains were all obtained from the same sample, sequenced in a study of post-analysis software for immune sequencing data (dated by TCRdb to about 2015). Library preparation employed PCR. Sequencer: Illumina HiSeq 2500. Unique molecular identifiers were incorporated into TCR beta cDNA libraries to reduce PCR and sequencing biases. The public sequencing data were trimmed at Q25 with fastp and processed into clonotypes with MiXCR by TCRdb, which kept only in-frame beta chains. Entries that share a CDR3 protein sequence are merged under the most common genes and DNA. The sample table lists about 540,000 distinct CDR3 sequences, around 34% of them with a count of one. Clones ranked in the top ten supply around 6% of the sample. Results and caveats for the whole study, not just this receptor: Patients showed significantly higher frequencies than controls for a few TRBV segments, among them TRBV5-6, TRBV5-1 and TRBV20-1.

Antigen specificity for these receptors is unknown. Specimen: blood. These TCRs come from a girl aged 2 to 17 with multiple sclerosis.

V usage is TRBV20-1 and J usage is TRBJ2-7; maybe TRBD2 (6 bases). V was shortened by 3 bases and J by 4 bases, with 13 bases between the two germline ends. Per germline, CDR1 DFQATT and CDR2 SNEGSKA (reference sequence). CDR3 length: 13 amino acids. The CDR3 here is CSASRDFSYEQYF. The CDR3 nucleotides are TGCAGTGCTAGCAGGGACTTCTCTTACGAGCAGTACTTC.

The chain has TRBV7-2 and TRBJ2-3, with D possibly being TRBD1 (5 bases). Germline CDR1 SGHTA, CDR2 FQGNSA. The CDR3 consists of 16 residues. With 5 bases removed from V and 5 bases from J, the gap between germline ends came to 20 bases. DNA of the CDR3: TGTGCCAGCAGCCCCCGCCGGACCCAAAGGGGAGATACGCAGTATTTT. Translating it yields CASSPRRTQRGDTQYF.

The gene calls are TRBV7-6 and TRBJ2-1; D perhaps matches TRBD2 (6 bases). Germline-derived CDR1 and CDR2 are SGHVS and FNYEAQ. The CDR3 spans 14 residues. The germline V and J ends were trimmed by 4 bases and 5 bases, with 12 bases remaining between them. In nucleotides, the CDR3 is TGTGCCAGCAGCTCCGACCCGGGGGACAATGAGCAGTTCTTC. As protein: CASSSDPGDNEQFF.

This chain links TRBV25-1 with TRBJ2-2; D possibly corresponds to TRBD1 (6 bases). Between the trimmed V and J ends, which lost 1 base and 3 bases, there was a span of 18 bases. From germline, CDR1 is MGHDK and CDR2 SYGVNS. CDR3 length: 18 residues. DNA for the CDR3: TGTGCCAGCAGTGAATCCCTTCAGGGGTTCGGGTACACCGGGGAGCTGTTTTTT. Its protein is CASSESLQGFGYTGELFF.

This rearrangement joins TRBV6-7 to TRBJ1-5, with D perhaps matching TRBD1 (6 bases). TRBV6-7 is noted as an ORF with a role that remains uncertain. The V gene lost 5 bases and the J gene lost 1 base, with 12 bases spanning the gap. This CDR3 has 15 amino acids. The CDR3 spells CASSQWQGSNQPQHF. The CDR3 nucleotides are TGTGCCAGCAGTCAGTGGCAGGGGAGCAATCAGCCCCAGCATTTT.

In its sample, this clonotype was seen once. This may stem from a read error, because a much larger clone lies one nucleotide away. CDR3 loop: CASSQSSGANVRTF. In DNA, the CDR3 is TGTGCCAGCAGCCAATCCTCTGGGGCCAACGTCCGGACTTTC. The V and J genes are TRBV11-2 and TRBJ2-6; D is perhaps TRBD1 (5 bases). The CDR3 totals 14 residues. Germline CDR1 SGHAT, CDR2 FQNNGV.

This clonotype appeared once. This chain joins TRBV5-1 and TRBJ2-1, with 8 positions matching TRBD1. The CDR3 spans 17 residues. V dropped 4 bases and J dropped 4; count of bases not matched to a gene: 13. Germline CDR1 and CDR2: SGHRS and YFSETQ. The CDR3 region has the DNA TGCGCCAGCAGCCAGGGACAGGCAGGTGTGGGGTACAATGAGCAGTTCTTC. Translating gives CASSQGQAGVGYNEQFF.